Following are 30 T cell receptor beta chains from one sample sequenced in a study of Tregs in tolerant kidney transplant recipients. Clones were read by immunoSEQ multiplex PCR, and TCRdb kept only the in-frame ones, dropping some. The data hold fewer than 80,000 clones, with roughly 98% observed a single time. This specimen was Tregs from blood, taken before the transplant. The receptors derive from a human donor who received a combined kidney and bone marrow transplant.

Regarding this clone: Other DNA sequences from this sample encode an identical CDR3 as well. The genes are TRBV19 and TRBJ1-3; TRBD1 might be the D (5 bases). V lost 9 bases, J lost 1 base, and 13 bases lay in between. Looked up from germline, CDR1 is LNHDA and CDR2 is SQIVND (reference sequence). The CDR3 contains 14 residues. The CDR3 coding sequence is TGTGCCAGCGGTAGAGGGACTTCTGGAAACACCATATATTTT. Translating it yields CASGRGTSGNTIYF. The complete variable domain, with remaining parts taken from reference TRBV19 and TRBJ1-3, reads DGGITQSPKYLFRKEGQNVTLSCEQNLNHDAMYWYRQDPGQGLRLIYYSQIVNDFQKGDIAEGYSVSREKKESFPLTVTSAQKNPTAFYLCASGRGTSGNTIYFGEGSWLTVV.

The chain uses TRBV11-3 and TRBJ2-5; D unclear. CDR3 length: 15 amino acids. V was trimmed by 4 bases and J by 5 bases, leaving 17 bases between them. Germline CDR1 is SGHNT and CDR2 is YENEEA. CDR3 region: CASSSAKARLETQYF. CDR3 DNA: TGTGCCAGCAGCTCCGCAAAGGCTAGGTTGGAGACCCAGTACTTC.

The chain joins TRBV7-9 to TRBJ2-7, with D possibly matching TRBD1 (5 bases). Trimming removed 5 bases from V and 0 bases from J, with 11 bases in between. The CDR3 length is 14 residues. Germline CDR1 SEHNR, CDR2 FQNEAQ (reference sequence). This CDR3 reads CASSQKGYSYEQYF. CDR3 DNA sequence: TGTGCCAGCAGCCAGAAGGGGTACTCCTACGAGCAGTACTTC.

This clone was recorded a few times. The rearrangement links TRBV7-3 to TRBJ2-3, with 8 nucleotides matching TRBD2. The CDR3 has 14 residues. Germline trimming cut 5 bases from V and 4 bases from J; bases unmatched to any gene: 5. In germline, CDR1 is SGHTA, CDR2 FQGTGA. The CDR3 reads CASSLSGAADTQYF. DNA for the CDR3: TGTGCCAGCAGCCTTAGCGGGGCCGCAGATACGCAGTATTTT.

This chain uses TRBV7-2 with TRBJ2-1; D unclear. V was cut by 3 bases and J by 0 bases, with 9 bases left in between. The CDR3 loop spans 15 amino acids. CDR1 is SGHTA, CDR2 FQGNSA, per germline. This CDR3 is CASSLELSSYNEQFF. Written as DNA, the CDR3 is TGTGCCAGCAGCTTGGAGCTTAGCTCCTACAATGAGCAGTTCTTC.

The rearrangement uses TRBV5-4 and TRBJ2-7; D might be TRBD1 (5 bases). Germline CDR1 is SGHNT and CDR2 is YYREEE (reference sequence). This CDR3 contains 12 residues. V was clipped by 4 bases and J by 7 bases, with 12 bases between them. CDR3 region: CASSKSSGEQYF. The CDR3, as DNA: TGTGCCAGCAGCAAATCCTCAGGGGAGCAGTACTTC. Drawing the rest from reference TRBV5-4 and TRBJ2-7, the complete variable domain is ETGVTQSPTHLIKTRGQQVTLRCSSQSGHNTVSWYQQALGQGPQFIFQYYREEENGRGNFPPRFSGLQFPNYSSELNVNALELDDSALYLCASSKSSGEQYFGPGTRLTVT.

The chain is built from TRBV6-1 and TRBJ2-7; D might be TRBD2 (6 bases). Germline CDR1 and CDR2: MNHNS and SASEGT. The V end lost 6 bases, the J end lost 6 bases, and 12 bases lay between the germline ends. This CDR3 has 12 residues. The CDR3 spells CASSRRGAEQYF. DNA of the CDR3: TGTGCCAGCAGCCGGAGGGGCGCCGAGCAGTACTTC.

The chain carries TRBV29-1 and TRBJ1-1; D is unclear. Germline CDR1 reads SQVTM; CDR2 reads ANQGSEA. V lost 4 bases, J lost 0 bases, and 3 bases lay in between. The length of the CDR3 is 11 residues. CDR3 residues: CSVAMNTEAFF. The CDR3 nucleotides are TGCAGCGTTGCCATGAACACTGAAGCTTTCTTT.

The chain combines TRBV4-3 with TRBJ1-1; tentatively, D is TRBD1 (5 bases). The germline CDR1 and CDR2 sequences are LGHNA and YSLEER. The germline V and J ends were trimmed by 0 bases and 1 base, with 9 bases remaining between them. CDR3 size: 15 residues. As DNA, the CDR3 is TGCGCCAGCAGCCAAGACAGGGATACGAACACTGAAGCTTTCTTT. Protein sequence: CASSQDRDTNTEAFF.

The chain combines TRBV13 with TRBJ2-1; TRBD2 matches at 13 bases. Germline loops: CDR1 PRHDT, CDR2 FYEKMQ (reference sequence). This CDR3 region has 16 residues. Trimming cost V 4 bases and J 7 bases; bases outside gene matches: 7. CDR3 region: CASSSPTSGGSNEQFF. For the CDR3, the DNA is TGTGCCAGCAGCTCGCCGACTAGCGGGGGGTCAAATGAGCAGTTCTTC.

The chain uses TRBV10-3 and TRBJ1-1; D is uncertain. The V end lost 0 bases, the J end lost 4 bases, and 12 bases lay between the germline ends. Germline assignment: CDR1 ENHRY and CDR2 SYGVKD. This CDR3 comprises 15 residues. CDR3 sequence reads: CAISESGSSFTEAFF. The CDR3 bases are TGTGCCATCAGTGAGTCGGGCTCCTCATTCACTGAAGCTTTCTTT.

The gene calls are TRBV10-3 and TRBJ2-1; TRBD2 is a possible D gene (5 bases). The CDR3 has 17 residues. The ends were cut back, 4 bases at V and 5 bases at J, with 21 bases in the middle. Germline V gene sequence: CDR1 ENHRY, CDR2 SYGVKD. CDR3 protein: CAISGEGRGSIHNEQFF. The CDR3 DNA sequence: TGTGCCATCAGTGGAGAGGGCCGTGGGAGTATCCACAATGAGCAGTTCTTC.

The CDR3 bases are TGTGCCAGCAGCCCGATGAGTTTCGGGGGCTACAATGAGCAGTTCTTC. Its protein product is CASSPMSFGGYNEQFF. The gene calls are TRBV7-8 and TRBJ2-1; a weak D match, TRBD2 (6 bases). With 5 bases removed from V and 3 bases from J, the gap between germline ends came to 17 bases. The germline V gene encodes CDR1 SGHVS and CDR2 FQNEAQ. There are 16 residues in the CDR3.

The chain uses TRBV18 and TRBJ2-2; 9 bases map to TRBD1. The germline CDR1 and CDR2 sequences are KGHSH and LQKENI. The length of the CDR3 is 17 residues. The junction had 6 bases not matched to a gene; V was cut back by 1 base and J by 3 bases. The CDR3 protein is CASSPRGTGLYTGELFF. CDR3 nucleotide sequence: TGTGCCAGCTCACCACGGGGGACAGGGCTTTACACCGGGGAGCTGTTTTTT. The variable domain in full, with the rest retrieved from reference TRBV18 and TRBJ2-2, is NAGVMQNPRHLVRRRGQEARLRCSPMKGHSHVYWYRQLPEEGLKFMVYLQKENIIDESGMPKERFSAEFPKEGPSILRIQQVVRGDSAAYFCASSPRGTGLYTGELFFGEGSRLTVL.

This chain connects TRBV5-1 to TRBJ1-5, with 9 positions matching TRBD1. Germline values: CDR1 SGHRS, CDR2 YFSETQ. Trimming removed 4 bases from V and 5 bases from J; junction bases left unmatched: 4. The CDR3 length is 14 residues. CDR3 amino acids: CASSPQGADQPQHF. CDR3 DNA: TGCGCCAGCAGCCCACAGGGGGCCGATCAGCCCCAGCATTTT.

V usage is TRBV18 and J usage is TRBJ1-1, with D perhaps matching TRBD1 (5 bases). The CDR3 extends over 14 amino acids. V gave up 5 bases and J gave up 6 bases, with 16 bases separating them. CDR1 KGHSH and CDR2 LQKENI come from the germline V gene. CDR3 DNA: TGTGCCAGCTCATCTCAGGGATTCTCCCCTGAAGCTTTCTTT. Translation gives CASSSQGFSPEAFF.

The chain recombines TRBV18 with TRBJ1-4; 7 positions agree with TRBD1. Looked up from germline, CDR1 is KGHSH and CDR2 is LQKENI. V was clipped by 6 bases and J by 6 bases; unmatched bases: 4. There are 13 residues in the CDR3. The CDR3 DNA reads TGTGCCAGCTCGATTGACAGGGATGAAAAACTGTTTTTT. As protein: CASSIDRDEKLFF.

The chain uses TRBV7-8 and TRBJ1-2, with TRBD1 as a possible D gene (6 bases). Trimming removed 5 bases at V and 0 bases at J, with 10 bases between. The CDR3 is 14 amino acids. CDR1 and CDR2 from the germline V gene are SGHVS and FQNEAQ. The CDR3 nucleotides read TGTGCCAGCAGCCCAAGACAGGCTAACTATGGCTACACCTTC. Encoded protein: CASSPRQANYGYTF.

V is TRBV29-1 and J is TRBJ1-2, with D hard to call. Per the germline V gene, CDR1 is SQVTM and CDR2 is ANQGSEA. The V end was cut by 6 bases, the J end by 7 bases, with 12 bases between. This CDR3 is 11 amino acids long. DNA of the CDR3: TGCAGCGTGGGTGTGAGGGCTGGCTACACCTTC. Encoded protein: CSVGVRAGYTF.

In this sample, this clone turned up once. This chain connects TRBV25-1 to TRBJ2-1; D is unresolved. The CDR3 spans 17 residues. Trimming stripped 1 base from V and 7 bases from J, with 20 bases between. The germline gives CDR1 MGHDK, CDR2 SYGVNS. In nucleotides, the CDR3 is TGTGCCAGCAGTGAATTGGATTTGTTAACTTCCGGGAATGAGCAGTTCTTC. Translating gives CASSELDLLTSGNEQFF.

The chain joins TRBV9 to TRBJ2-2, with 7 bases lining up with TRBD1. Trimming cost V 3 bases and J 5 bases; bases outside gene matches: 10. Germline assignment: CDR1 SGDLS and CDR2 YYNGEE. This CDR3 has 16 amino acids. The CDR3 spells CASSDLRQGRTGELFF. The CDR3 nucleotides are TGTGCCAGCAGCGACCTCCGACAGGGTCGAACCGGGGAGCTGTTTTTT.

This chain uses TRBV27 with TRBJ2-7; D is possibly TRBD1 (5 bases). The V end lost 4 bases, the J end lost 3 bases, and 13 bases lay between the germline ends. The CDR3 contains 14 residues. The germline gives CDR1 MNHEY, CDR2 SMNVEV (reference sequence). The CDR3 DNA reads as TGTGCCAGCAGTTCACTCGACAGAAGCTACGAGCAGTACTTC. Amino acids: CASSSLDRSYEQYF.

This chain uses TRBV5-4 with TRBJ2-3; a weak D match, TRBD1 (6 bases). This CDR3 has 17 residues. The V gene lost 1 base and the J gene lost 2 bases, with 17 bases spanning the gap. CDR1 is SGHNT, CDR2 YYREEE, per germline (reference sequence). CDR3 amino acids: CASSLYWQGFDTDTQYF. The CDR3 DNA reads as TGTGCCAGCAGCTTGTATTGGCAGGGGTTCGACACAGATACGCAGTATTTT.

CDR3 amino acids: CASSLTGVGANVLTF. Written as DNA, the CDR3 is TGCGCCAGCAGCCTCACAGGGGTCGGGGCCAACGTCCTGACTTTC. The V and J genes are TRBV4-1 and TRBJ2-6, with 7 bases identical to TRBD1. After removal of 4 bases from V and 4 bases from J, the junction contained 4 bases not matched to a gene. Per the germline V gene, CDR1 is MGHRA and CDR2 is YSYEKL. This CDR3 is built from 15 residues.

V and J are TRBV7-2 and TRBJ1-1; possibly TRBD1 for D (6 bases). This CDR3 contains 14 residues. Germline V gives CDR1 SGHTA, CDR2 FQGNSA. Trimming pared 7 bases from V and 0 bases from J, leaving 12 bases between. In DNA, the CDR3 is TGTGCCAGCACCCCACAGGGTATGAACACTGAAGCTTTCTTT. It translates to CASTPQGMNTEAFF.

The CDR3 coding sequence is TGTGCCAGCAAGGCGGGACCGAACACCGGGGAGCTGTTTTTT. This gives the protein CASKAGPNTGELFF. The rearrangement joins TRBV7-2 to TRBJ2-2, with a possible D match to TRBD2 (6 bases). CDR1 is SGHTA and CDR2 is FQGNSA in the germline V gene. Deletions cut 7 bases from V and 0 bases from J, with 9 bases between. The CDR3 runs to 14 residues.

CDR3 nucleotides: TGTGCCAGCAGAGTTATAGCCGATACGCAGTATTTT. Its protein is CASRVIADTQYF. The gene calls are TRBV21-1 and TRBJ2-3; no DNA check was done on the table's D call, TRBD2. TRBV21-1 is labeled a pseudogene. The CDR3 loop spans 12 amino acids.

The sample holds one count of this clone. The V and J genes are TRBV11-2 and TRBJ2-3, with TRBD2 identical over 12 bases. J lost 6 bases, V lost 1 base, and 11 bases had no gene match. The CDR3 runs to 18 residues. Germline V gene lookup returns CDR1 SGHAT and CDR2 FQNNGV. For the CDR3, the DNA is TGTGCCAGCAGCTTAGCTCTCTCTAGCGGGAGGGCCGGTGATACGCAGTATTTT. Translated: CASSLALSSGRAGDTQYF.

The gene calls are TRBV18 and TRBJ1-1; D ambiguous. CDR1 and CDR2 from the germline V gene are KGHSH and LQKENI. Trimming shortened V by 2 bases and J by 1 base, and 8 bases separated the two germline ends. This CDR3 region has 14 residues. In DNA form, the CDR3 reads TGTGCCAGCTCACCAAGAGCGGAGAACACTGAAGCTTTCTTT. Translation gives CASSPRAENTEAFF.

This clone has only one observation. This chain uses TRBV5-1 with TRBJ2-1, with 8 bases lining up with TRBD2. Trimming removed 3 bases from V and 4 bases from J; junction bases left unmatched: 6. In germline, CDR1 is SGHRS, CDR2 YFSETQ. The CDR3 length is 15 residues. Here the CDR3 DNA reads TGCGCCAGCAGCTCGCGGACTAGCACTTACAATGAGCAGTTCTTC. This translates into CASSSRTSTYNEQFF.